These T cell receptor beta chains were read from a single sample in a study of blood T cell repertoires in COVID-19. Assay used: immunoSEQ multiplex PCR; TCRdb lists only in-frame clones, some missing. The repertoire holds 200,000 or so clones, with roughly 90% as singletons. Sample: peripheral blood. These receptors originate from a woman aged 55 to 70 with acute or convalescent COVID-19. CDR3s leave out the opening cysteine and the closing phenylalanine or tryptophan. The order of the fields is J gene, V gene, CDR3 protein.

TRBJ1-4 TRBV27 ASSLTGLGEKLF
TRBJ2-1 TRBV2 ASRPGLAGAKQF
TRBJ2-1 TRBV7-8 ASSLATSGGSSYNEQF
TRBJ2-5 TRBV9 ASSVDYLGQETQY
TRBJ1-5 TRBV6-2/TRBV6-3 ASSSQGLNQPQH
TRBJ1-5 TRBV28 ASSWGGTGREAQH
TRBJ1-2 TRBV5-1 ASSLESGGNGYT
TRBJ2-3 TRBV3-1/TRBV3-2 ASSQKLASTDTQY
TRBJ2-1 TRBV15 ATMGQGYNEQF
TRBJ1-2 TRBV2 ASTRDRTKVGYGYT
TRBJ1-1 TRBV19 ASSIGRPGEAF
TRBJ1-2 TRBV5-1 ASSWWTGTSDGYT